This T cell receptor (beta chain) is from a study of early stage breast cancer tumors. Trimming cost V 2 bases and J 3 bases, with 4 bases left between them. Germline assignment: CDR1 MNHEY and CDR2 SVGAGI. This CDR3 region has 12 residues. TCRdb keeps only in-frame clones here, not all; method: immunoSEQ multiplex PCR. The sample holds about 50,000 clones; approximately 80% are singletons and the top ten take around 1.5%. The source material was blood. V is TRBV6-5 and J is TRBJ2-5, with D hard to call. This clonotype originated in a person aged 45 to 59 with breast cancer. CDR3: CASSYTKETQYF. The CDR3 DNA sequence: TGTGCCAGCAGTTACACTAAAGAGACCCAGTACTTC.